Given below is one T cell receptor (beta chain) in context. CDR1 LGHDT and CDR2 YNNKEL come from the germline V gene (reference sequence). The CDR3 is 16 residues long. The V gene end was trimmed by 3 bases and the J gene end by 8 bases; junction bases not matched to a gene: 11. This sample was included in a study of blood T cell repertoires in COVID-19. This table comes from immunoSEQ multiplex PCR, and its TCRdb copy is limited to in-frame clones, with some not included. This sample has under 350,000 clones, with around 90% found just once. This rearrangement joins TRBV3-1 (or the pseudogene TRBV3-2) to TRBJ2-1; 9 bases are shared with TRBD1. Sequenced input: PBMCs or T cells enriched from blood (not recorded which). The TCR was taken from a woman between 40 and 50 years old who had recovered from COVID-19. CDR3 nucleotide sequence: TGTGCCAGCAGCCAGGCCACCGGGACAGGGAACGATGAGCAGTTCTTC. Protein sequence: CASSQATGTGNDEQFF.